The 5 T cell receptor beta chains presented below share a single source sample, sequenced in a study of CD8 T cells in ankylosing spondylitis. TCRdb re-derived calls from the 5' RACE reads in MiXCR, one entry per CDR3 protein. Among under 30,000 distinct CDR3 sequences listed, under 15% were seen once. The source material was blood. These receptors were collected from a male donor with ankylosing spondylitis or in good health (not recorded which).

This chain uses TRBV11-2 with TRBJ2-1; the match to TRBD2 covers 13 bases. The CDR3 sequence is 15 residues long. J was trimmed by 8 bases and V by 3 bases; bases with no gene match: 4. Germline lookup yields CDR1 SGHAT and CDR2 FQNNGV. The CDR3 DNA follows: TGTGCCAGCAGCTTGAGGACTAGCGGGAGCCATGAGCAGTTCTTC. Residues: CASSLRTSGSHEQFF.

The sample holds a few counts of this clonotype. The gene calls are TRBV12-3 or TRBV12-4 and TRBJ2-3; D possibly matches TRBD1 or TRBD2 (5 bases each). The length of the CDR3 is 13 residues. With 6 bases removed from V and 4 bases from J, the gap between germline ends came to 11 bases. CDR3 bases: TGTGCCAGCAGCCCAATGGGGGCAGATACGCAGTATTTT. It translates to CASSPMGADTQYF.

The chain links TRBV6-2 or TRBV6-3 to TRBJ2-3; D is unresolved. The CDR3 has 11 amino acids. Trimming took 4 bases from V and 3 from J, leaving 2 bases between them. Germline-derived CDR1 and CDR2 are MNHEY and SVGEGT. This chain's CDR3 is CASSWTDTQYF. As DNA, the CDR3 is TGTGCCAGCAGTTGGACAGATACGCAGTATTTT.

This clonotype was counted a few times. The chain is built from TRBV3-1 and TRBJ2-1, with D perhaps TRBD2 (6 bases). Per germline, CDR1 LGHDT and CDR2 YNNKEL (reference sequence). The CDR3 loop spans 13 amino acids. V lost 4 bases and J lost 9, with 13 bases in between. CDR3 DNA: TGTGCCAGCAGCCCGGGACTGCACGGTGAGCAGTTCTTC. Residues: CASSPGLHGEQFF.

The chain links TRBV12-3 or TRBV12-4 to TRBJ2-2; D is uncertain. This CDR3 is built from 14 residues. Trimming took 6 bases from V and 0 from J, leaving 8 bases between them. The CDR3, as DNA: TGTGCCAGCAGCCCACATACGAACACCGGGGAGCTGTTTTTT. It encodes CASSPHTNTGELFF.